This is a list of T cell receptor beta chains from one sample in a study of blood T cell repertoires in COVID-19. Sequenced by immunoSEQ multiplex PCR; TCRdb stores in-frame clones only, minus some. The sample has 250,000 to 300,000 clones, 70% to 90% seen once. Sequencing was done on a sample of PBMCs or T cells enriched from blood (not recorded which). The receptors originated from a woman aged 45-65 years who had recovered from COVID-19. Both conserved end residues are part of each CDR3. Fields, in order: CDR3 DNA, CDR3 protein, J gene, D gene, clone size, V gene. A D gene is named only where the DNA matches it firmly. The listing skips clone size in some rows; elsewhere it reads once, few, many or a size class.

cdr3_nt: TGTGCCAGCAGTCCGAGCGGGACCCAAGAGACCCAGTACTTC; cdr3_aa: CASSPSGTQETQYF; j_call: TRBJ2-5; d_call: TRBD2; clone_size: NA; v_call: TRBV27
cdr3_nt: TGTGCCATCACCGCTACCCCCGAAGAAAAACTGTTTTTT; cdr3_aa: CAITATPEEKLFF; j_call: TRBJ1-4; d_call: NA; clone_size: NA; v_call: TRBV10-3
cdr3_nt: TGCGCCAGCAGCTGGACGGGACTAGCGGGTACTTCCCGGGACGGGGAGCTGTTTTTT; cdr3_aa: CASSWTGLAGTSRDGELFF; j_call: TRBJ2-2; d_call: TRBD2; clone_size: NA; v_call: TRBV5-1
cdr3_nt: TGTGCCAGCAGTTCTAGCGGGAGGGGCTCCTACGAGCAGTACTTC; cdr3_aa: CASSSSGRGSYEQYF; j_call: TRBJ2-7; d_call: TRBD2; clone_size: NA; v_call: TRBV28
cdr3_nt: TGTGCCAGCACTCCCGACTCCCTAGGCATTCAGTACTTC; cdr3_aa: CASTPDSLGIQYF; j_call: TRBJ2-4; d_call: NA; clone_size: NA; v_call: TRBV3-1/TRBV3-2
cdr3_nt: TGCGCCAGCAGCTTGATAGCAGGGGGTCCCTACGAGCAGTACTTC; cdr3_aa: CASSLIAGGPYEQYF; j_call: TRBJ2-7; d_call: TRBD1; clone_size: NA; v_call: TRBV5-1
cdr3_nt: TGTGCCAGCAGCCGGGACAGGGTTGACACTGAAGCTTTCTTT; cdr3_aa: CASSRDRVDTEAFF; j_call: TRBJ1-1; d_call: TRBD1; clone_size: NA; v_call: TRBV7-8
cdr3_nt: TGTGCCATCAGCGGTGGGACTAGCGGGGCCTACGAGCAGTACTTC; cdr3_aa: CAISGGTSGAYEQYF; j_call: TRBJ2-7; d_call: TRBD2; clone_size: NA; v_call: TRBV10-3
cdr3_nt: TGTGCCAGCAGTTACCGGGAGCCCTGGGAGACCCAGTACTTC; cdr3_aa: CASSYREPWETQYF; j_call: TRBJ2-5; d_call: NA; clone_size: NA; v_call: TRBV28
cdr3_nt: TGTGCCAGCTCACCAGAACAGTCAAACGAGCAGTACTTC; cdr3_aa: CASSPEQSNEQYF; j_call: TRBJ2-7; d_call: NA; clone_size: NA; v_call: TRBV18
cdr3_nt: TGTGCCAGCTCACCACCGAAGAGACTAGCGGGAAGTCTTCAATTCTTC; cdr3_aa: CASSPPKRLAGSLQFF; j_call: TRBJ2-1; d_call: TRBD2; clone_size: NA; v_call: TRBV18
cdr3_nt: TGTGCCAGCAGCTTAGGGCCGGGTCAGTTCTTC; cdr3_aa: CASSLGPGQFF; j_call: TRBJ2-1; d_call: NA; clone_size: few; v_call: TRBV7-9
cdr3_nt: TGTGCCAGCTCCCCAGGGGGGGGCCCCATGAACACTGAAGCTTTCTTT; cdr3_aa: CASSPGGGPMNTEAFF; j_call: TRBJ1-1; d_call: TRBD1; clone_size: NA; v_call: TRBV18
cdr3_nt: TGTGCCAGCAGTTACACCATTTTCGCGGGGGCTGGTGAAGCTTTCTTT; cdr3_aa: CASSYTIFAGAGEAFF; j_call: TRBJ1-1; d_call: NA; clone_size: NA; v_call: TRBV6-5
cdr3_nt: TGCACCAGCAGCCAAGATGGGGTAGCGGGAGAGGATGGGGAGCTGTTTTTT; cdr3_aa: CTSSQDGVAGEDGELFF; j_call: TRBJ2-2; d_call: NA; clone_size: NA; v_call: TRBV1
cdr3_nt: TGTGCCAGCAGTTTATGGGCGGGGGAGTCGGCTTTCTTT; cdr3_aa: CASSLWAGESAFF; j_call: TRBJ1-1; d_call: NA; clone_size: NA; v_call: TRBV27
cdr3_nt: TGTGCCAGCCCTACAGCAGGGGGCGCCTACAATGAGCAGTTCTTC; cdr3_aa: CASPTAGGAYNEQFF; j_call: TRBJ2-1; d_call: TRBD1; clone_size: NA; v_call: TRBV7-8
cdr3_nt: TGTGCCAGTAGTTTGGCTTATGAAAAACTGTTTTTT; cdr3_aa: CASSLAYEKLFF; j_call: TRBJ1-4; d_call: NA; clone_size: NA; v_call: TRBV2
cdr3_nt: TGTGCCAGCAGCCCGGGGTCCTTACGCACAGATACGCAGTATTTT; cdr3_aa: CASSPGSLRTDTQYF; j_call: TRBJ2-3; d_call: NA; clone_size: NA; v_call: TRBV7-9
cdr3_nt: TGTGCCAGCAGCTTAGCGGGGGGGGATACGCAGTATTTT; cdr3_aa: CASSLAGGDTQYF; j_call: TRBJ2-3; d_call: TRBD2; clone_size: NA; v_call: TRBV7-2
cdr3_nt: TGTGCCAGCAGTTTAGCGAGGAACACTGAAGCTTTCTTT; cdr3_aa: CASSLARNTEAFF; j_call: TRBJ1-1; d_call: NA; clone_size: NA; v_call: TRBV12-3/TRBV12-4
cdr3_nt: TGTGCCAGCAGCCGCTCGAGACAGACTAACTATGGCTACACCTTC; cdr3_aa: CASSRSRQTNYGYTF; j_call: TRBJ1-2; d_call: NA; clone_size: NA; v_call: TRBV16
cdr3_nt: TGTGCCAGCAGCTTGGGAACGGGGGAGGGCTACACCTTC; cdr3_aa: CASSLGTGEGYTF; j_call: TRBJ1-2; d_call: NA; clone_size: NA; v_call: TRBV5-6
cdr3_nt: TGTGCCACCAGCACCAGGGGAGCCGACGAGCAGTACTTC; cdr3_aa: CATSTRGADEQYF; j_call: TRBJ2-7; d_call: NA; clone_size: NA; v_call: TRBV15
cdr3_nt: TGTGCCAGCAGCCACCTAGCGGGCCTAGAGAAGACCCAGTACTTC; cdr3_aa: CASSHLAGLEKTQYF; j_call: TRBJ2-5; d_call: TRBD2; clone_size: once; v_call: TRBV3-1/TRBV3-2
cdr3_nt: TGTGCCAGCTCACCCCCTACTAGCCGAGCCTACGAGCAGTACTTC; cdr3_aa: CASSPPTSRAYEQYF; j_call: TRBJ2-7; d_call: NA; clone_size: once; v_call: TRBV18
cdr3_nt: TGTGCCAGTAGTACCTCGACTAGCGCCAGTAGCAATGAGCAGTTCTTC; cdr3_aa: CASSTSTSASSNEQFF; j_call: TRBJ2-1; d_call: TRBD2; clone_size: NA; v_call: TRBV19
cdr3_nt: TGTGCCAACCACAGGGTTTCAGGAAACACCATATATTTT; cdr3_aa: CANHRVSGNTIYF; j_call: TRBJ1-3; d_call: NA; clone_size: NA; v_call: TRBV5-8
cdr3_nt: TGTGCCAGCAGCGGGGACTCGACCGGGGAGCTGTTTTTT; cdr3_aa: CASSGDSTGELFF; j_call: TRBJ2-2; d_call: NA; clone_size: NA; v_call: TRBV9
cdr3_nt: TGCGCCAGCAGCCTCGGGACAGCCCCTGAAAAACTGTTTTTT; cdr3_aa: CASSLGTAPEKLFF; j_call: TRBJ1-4; d_call: TRBD1; clone_size: NA; v_call: TRBV5-1
cdr3_nt: TGTGCCAGCAGTTCCCCGGGATATTCATATTCTGGAAACACCATATATTTT; cdr3_aa: CASSSPGYSYSGNTIYF; j_call: TRBJ1-3; d_call: NA; clone_size: NA; v_call: TRBV28
cdr3_nt: TGTGCCAGCAGTTCGACAGGGAGTTACGAGCAGTACTTC; cdr3_aa: CASSSTGSYEQYF; j_call: TRBJ2-7; d_call: TRBD1; clone_size: NA; v_call: TRBV28
cdr3_nt: TGTGCCAGCAGTTTCCGGGAGGCGCCCCAGCATTTT; cdr3_aa: CASSFREAPQHF; j_call: TRBJ1-5; d_call: NA; clone_size: NA; v_call: TRBV28
cdr3_nt: TGTGCCAGCAGGGACGACAGTAACTATGGCTACACCTTC; cdr3_aa: CASRDDSNYGYTF; j_call: TRBJ1-2; d_call: NA; clone_size: once; v_call: TRBV2
cdr3_nt: TGTGCCAGCAGTTCCTCCTCAACAACGGACAGCTACTATAATTCACCCCTCCACTTT; cdr3_aa: CASSSSSTTDSYYNSPLHF; j_call: TRBJ1-6; d_call: NA; clone_size: NA; v_call: TRBV28
cdr3_nt: TGTGCCAGCAGTTTAAACTTGAACACTGAAGCTTTCTTT; cdr3_aa: CASSLNLNTEAFF; j_call: TRBJ1-1; d_call: NA; clone_size: NA; v_call: TRBV27
cdr3_nt: TGCGCCAGCAGCCGGACTAGCGGGATGGGGTGGGAGCAGTACTTC; cdr3_aa: CASSRTSGMGWEQYF; j_call: TRBJ2-7; d_call: TRBD2; clone_size: NA; v_call: TRBV5-1
cdr3_nt: TGTGCCAGCAGTTACTCTAACGGGGGGGGCACTGAAGCTTTCTTT; cdr3_aa: CASSYSNGGGTEAFF; j_call: TRBJ1-1; d_call: NA; clone_size: NA; v_call: TRBV6-5
cdr3_nt: TGTGCCAGCAGCGAAACGCGGAACACCGGGGAGCTGTTTTTT; cdr3_aa: CASSETRNTGELFF; j_call: TRBJ2-2; d_call: NA; clone_size: few; v_call: TRBV5-6
cdr3_nt: TGTGCCAGCAGCTTCGGGGGTAAGTCGTCCTACGAGCAGTACTTC; cdr3_aa: CASSFGGKSSYEQYF; j_call: TRBJ2-7; d_call: NA; clone_size: NA; v_call: TRBV7-2
cdr3_nt: TGCGCCAGCAGCTTGGCACACCGATCCGATGAAAAACTGTTTTTT; cdr3_aa: CASSLAHRSDEKLFF; j_call: TRBJ1-4; d_call: NA; clone_size: NA; v_call: TRBV5-1
cdr3_nt: TGTGCCAGCTCCTCGGAGGGGTACGAGCAGTACTTC; cdr3_aa: CASSSEGYEQYF; j_call: TRBJ2-7; d_call: NA; clone_size: NA; v_call: TRBV18